These 10 T cell receptor beta chains were sequenced from one sample in a study of cytomegalovirus exposure and HLA in healthy donors. Primers for the PCR totalled 60 Vbeta and 13 Jbeta. Only in-frame clones appear in the TCRdb table, and some are missing; sequencing was by immunoSEQ multiplex PCR. The data contain 100,000 or so clones, over 60% of them singletons. Sequencing was carried out using PBMCs. All receptors come from a man aged 30-40 years in good health and CMV-seropositive.

The chain uses TRBV19 and TRBJ1-5; D is perhaps TRBD1 (6 bases). There are 15 residues in the CDR3. Germline assignment: CDR1 LNHDA and CDR2 SQIVND (reference sequence). The germline V and J ends were trimmed by 8 bases and 6 bases, with 20 bases remaining between them. The CDR3 DNA reads as TGTGCCAGTGCTACCTTTCTGGGGGCGGGTCAGCCCCAGCATTTT. Residues: CASATFLGAGQPQHF.

The CDR3 region has the DNA TGTGCCAGCAGTTTAAGCTCGAGGTATTATCAGCCCCAGCATTTT. It specifies CASSLSSRYYQPQHF. The V and J genes are TRBV28 and TRBJ1-5; D gene unclear. V lost 2 bases and J lost 5, with 13 bases in between. This CDR3 is built from 15 residues. Per germline, CDR1 MDHEN and CDR2 SYDVKM.

This chain connects TRBV6-1 to TRBJ2-3; 8 bases align to TRBD1. The CDR3 consists of 15 residues. Trimming cost V 5 bases and J 0 bases; bases outside gene matches: 4. Germline V gives CDR1 MNHNS, CDR2 SASEGT. The CDR3 here is CASSLRTGSTDTQYF. Here the CDR3 DNA reads TGTGCCAGCAGTCTTCGGACAGGGAGCACAGATACGCAGTATTTT.

The chain is built from TRBV10-3 and TRBJ1-1; D remains ambiguous. CDR3 length equals 16 residues. Trimming took off 4 bases at V and 0 bases at J, with 15 bases between the two ends. Per the germline V gene, CDR1 is ENHRY and CDR2 is SYGVKD. Here the CDR3 DNA reads TGTGCCATCAGTGTTGCAGCCAGGTCCCTGAACACTGAAGCTTTCTTT. This sequence encodes CAISVAARSLNTEAFF.

CDR3 protein: CASSLVGATNEKLFF. In nucleotides, the CDR3 is TGTGCCAGCAGCTTAGTAGGGGCAACTAATGAAAAACTGTTTTTT. This sequence joins TRBV7-9 and TRBJ1-4; D might be TRBD1 (5 bases). With 1 base removed from V and 0 bases from J, the gap between germline ends came to 6 bases. This CDR3 spans 15 amino acids. Germline V gives CDR1 SEHNR, CDR2 FQNEAQ (reference sequence).

This clone was counted a few times. In nucleotides, the CDR3 is TGTGCCAGCAGAAGGGGACTAGCGGGAGTTACAGGTGAAGATACGCAGTATTTT. This translates into CASRRGLAGVTGEDTQYF. The rearrangement joins TRBV5-4 to TRBJ2-3; TRBD2 aligns across 14 bases. The CDR3 covers 18 residues. CDR1 SGHNT and CDR2 YYREEE come from the germline V gene (reference sequence). With 5 bases clipped from V and 5 bases from J, the junction kept 13 bases outside the gene matches.

The chain has TRBV30 and TRBJ2-1; the match to TRBD2 covers 9 bases. The V segment lost 5 bases and the J segment 9 bases; nucleotides outside the gene matches: 8. Germline V gene data show CDR1 as GTSNPN and CDR2 as SVGIG (reference sequence). The CDR3 extends over 13 amino acids. The CDR3 region has the DNA TGTGCCTGGGGGGCGGGAGGGCCCGGTGAGCAGTTCTTC. Residues: CAWGAGGPGEQFF. The full variable domain, in which reference TRBV30 and TRBJ2-1 provide the parts outside the CDR3, is SQTIHQWPATLVQPVGSPLSLECTVEGTSNPNLYWYRQAAGRGLQLLFYSVGIGQISSEVPQNLSASRPQDRQFILSSKKLLLSDSGFYLCAWGAGGPGEQFFGPGTRLTVL.

This clone rates as medium-sized. The gene calls are TRBV5-1 and TRBJ1-2; 11 bases agree with TRBD1. Germline V gene lookup returns CDR1 SGHRS and CDR2 YFSETQ. The CDR3 is 15 residues long. The V segment lost 4 bases and the J segment 4 bases; nucleotides outside the gene matches: 6. The CDR3 loop is CASSPGGTGGYGYTF. Written as DNA, the CDR3 is TGCGCCAGCAGCCCGGGTGGGACAGGGGGCTATGGCTACACCTTC.

The chain combines TRBV9 with TRBJ2-5; 9 nucleotides line up with TRBD1. The junction had 4 bases not matched to a gene; V was cut back by 0 bases and J by 7 bases. CDR3 length equals 14 residues. From germline, CDR1 is SGDLS and CDR2 YYNGEE. In DNA, the CDR3 is TGTGCCAGCAGCGTAGGACAGGGGGAAGGGACCCAGTACTTC. This codes for CASSVGQGEGTQYF.

The chain uses TRBV9 and TRBJ2-1, with TRBD1 as a possible D gene (6 bases). The CDR3 runs to 14 residues. Germline V gene data show CDR1 as SGDLS and CDR2 as YYNGEE. The V end lost 3 bases, the J end lost 9 bases, and 16 bases lay between the germline ends. The CDR3 protein is CASSAGSTGIEQFF. The CDR3 bases are TGTGCCAGCAGCGCAGGGAGTACAGGGATTGAGCAGTTCTTC. Full variable domain (missing parts from reference TRBV9 and TRBJ2-1): DSGVTQTPKHLITATGQRVTLRCSPRSGDLSVYWYQQSLDQGLQFLIQYYNGEERAKGNILERFSAQQFPDLHSELNLSSLELGDSALYFCASSAGSTGIEQFFGPGTRLTVL.